These 3 T cell receptor beta chains originate from one sample sequenced in a study of shared clonotypes between healthy human individuals. Sequenced by immunoSEQ multiplex PCR; TCRdb stores in-frame clones only, minus some. This sample yields some 2.4 million clones, of which more than 85% are seen a single time; about 0.39% belongs to the top ten. Sequencing was carried out using naive CD4+ T cells from PBMCs. Subset described: CD45RA+ positively selected. All receptors come from a man between 18 and 35 years old in good health. Some clones in this sample may be carry-over from other donors' samples.

The chain couples TRBV7-9 to TRBJ2-3; 10 nucleotides agree with TRBD2. The V gene's germline CDR1 is SEHNR and CDR2 FQNEAQ (reference sequence). This CDR3 region has 16 residues. V was clipped by 3 bases and J by 4 bases; unmatched bases: 7. CDR3 coding DNA: TGTGCCAGCAGCTTCGGGTTAGCGGGAGGTTCAGATACGCAGTATTTT. This gives the protein CASSFGLAGGSDTQYF.

This sequence joins TRBV5-1 and TRBJ2-5; 9 nucleotides match TRBD1. The CDR3 totals 14 residues. J gave up 4 bases and V 4 bases, and 5 bases lay outside the gene matches. The V gene's germline CDR1 is SGHRS and CDR2 YFSETQ. CDR3 coding DNA: TGCGCCAGCAGCACTGGGACAGGGTCAGAGACCCAGTACTTC. Its protein is CASSTGTGSETQYF.

This rearrangement joins TRBV5-4 to TRBJ2-4; 7 bases align to TRBD1. From germline, CDR1 is SGHNT and CDR2 YYREEE (reference sequence). The CDR3 runs 15 residues. J was trimmed by 9 bases and V by 3 bases; bases with no gene match: 12. The CDR3: CASSSYTGALGIQYF. CDR3 nucleotides: TGTGCCAGCAGCTCCTACACAGGGGCCCTAGGCATTCAGTACTTC.